This is a list of T cell receptor beta chains from one sample in a study of PD-L1 blockade in urothelial cancer. Profiling relied on immunoSEQ multiplex PCR, and the TCRdb table lists in-frame clones only, not all of them. The sample holds about 29,000 clones, about 88% seen once. Sequences were derived from PBMCs, sampled around atezolizumab (anti-PD-L1) treatment. These receptors originate from a man aged 50 or older with urothelial cancer. The CDR3 runs from the conserved cysteine through the conserved F or W. Each record gives: V gene, D gene, J gene, clone size, CDR3 protein, CDR3 DNA. D genes are given only for firm matches. Rows may omit the clone size; those that give it use once, few, many or a size class.

V gene: TRBV9; D gene: -; J gene: TRBJ2-7; clone size: -; CDR3 protein: CASSVGVGVGEQYF; CDR3 DNA: TGTGCCAGCAGCGTAGGAGTCGGAGTTGGGGAGCAGTACTTC
V gene: TRBV4-1; D gene: -; J gene: TRBJ1-2; clone size: once; CDR3 protein: CASSQPGPMGYTF; CDR3 DNA: TGCGCCAGCAGCCAACCTGGGCCGATGGGCTACACCTTC
V gene: TRBV11-2; D gene: TRBD1; J gene: TRBJ2-1; clone size: -; CDR3 protein: CASSRNRTGRVYNEQFF; CDR3 DNA: TGTGCCAGCAGCCGGAACAGGACAGGCCGCGTGTACAATGAGCAGTTCTTC
V gene: TRBV7-9; D gene: -; J gene: TRBJ2-2; clone size: -; CDR3 protein: CASSPIWGAGELFF; CDR3 DNA: TGTGCCAGCAGCCCCATTTGGGGGGCCGGGGAGCTGTTTTTT
V gene: TRBV6-5; D gene: -; J gene: TRBJ1-2; clone size: -; CDR3 protein: CASSYSPSGVGGYTF; CDR3 DNA: TGTGCCAGCAGTTACTCGCCCTCGGGGGTTGGCGGCTACACCTTC
V gene: TRBV28; D gene: TRBD2; J gene: TRBJ2-1; clone size: -; CDR3 protein: CASSFTRTSGSSYNEQFF; CDR3 DNA: TGTGCCAGCAGTTTCACCAGGACTAGCGGGAGCTCCTACAATGAGCAGTTCTTC
V gene: TRBV9; D gene: TRBD2; J gene: TRBJ2-3; clone size: -; CDR3 protein: CASSLAASGGWSDTQYF; CDR3 DNA: TGTGCCAGCAGCCTAGCGGCTAGCGGGGGGTGGTCAGATACGCAGTATTTT
V gene: TRBV5-1; D gene: -; J gene: TRBJ2-7; clone size: -; CDR3 protein: CASSLALSEQYF; CDR3 DNA: TGCGCCAGCAGCTTGGCCTTGAGCGAGCAGTACTTC
V gene: TRBV11-3; D gene: -; J gene: TRBJ2-7; clone size: -; CDR3 protein: CASSLGSSYEQYF; CDR3 DNA: TGTGCCAGCAGCTTGGGGAGCTCCTACGAGCAGTACTTC
V gene: TRBV7-8; D gene: -; J gene: TRBJ2-2; clone size: -; CDR3 protein: CASSLRSGELTGELFF; CDR3 DNA: TGTGCCAGCAGCCTAAGATCCGGGGAGCTCACCGGGGAGCTGTTTTTT
V gene: TRBV4-3; D gene: TRBD2; J gene: TRBJ2-3; clone size: -; CDR3 protein: CASSPGGAWTDTQYF; CDR3 DNA: TGCGCCAGCAGCCCGGGGGGGGCCTGGACAGATACGCAGTATTTT
V gene: TRBV25-1; D gene: -; J gene: TRBJ2-1; clone size: -; CDR3 protein: CASSDDRGTTYNEQFF; CDR3 DNA: TGTGCCAGCAGTGACGATCGGGGGACGACTTACAATGAGCAGTTCTTC
V gene: TRBV5-1; D gene: TRBD2; J gene: TRBJ2-5; clone size: -; CDR3 protein: CASSSGGGPQETQYF; CDR3 DNA: TGCGCCAGCAGCTCAGGCGGGGGACCTCAAGAGACCCAGTACTTC
V gene: TRBV7-2; D gene: TRBD1; J gene: TRBJ2-7; clone size: -; CDR3 protein: CASSPQTGVSYEQYF; CDR3 DNA: TGTGCCAGCAGCCCTCAGACAGGGGTCTCCTACGAGCAGTACTTC
V gene: TRBV7-9; D gene: -; J gene: TRBJ1-6; clone size: -; CDR3 protein: CASTETNMNNSPLHF; CDR3 DNA: TGTGCCAGCACCGAGACTAACATGAATAATTCACCCCTCCACTTT
V gene: TRBV2; D gene: TRBD1; J gene: TRBJ2-7; clone size: medium-sized; CDR3 protein: CATRQGFDYEQYF; CDR3 DNA: TGTGCCACCAGACAGGGGTTCGACTACGAGCAGTACTTC
V gene: TRBV18; D gene: -; J gene: TRBJ2-3; clone size: -; CDR3 protein: CASSPVLGISGDTQYF; CDR3 DNA: TGTGCCAGCTCACCAGTGTTGGGTATCTCGGGAGATACGCAGTATTTT
V gene: TRBV11-2; D gene: -; J gene: TRBJ1-2; clone size: -; CDR3 protein: CASSLGETGYGYTF; CDR3 DNA: TGTGCCAGCAGCTTAGGGGAGACGGGATATGGCTACACCTTC
V gene: TRBV14; D gene: TRBD2; J gene: TRBJ2-1; clone size: -; CDR3 protein: CASSLPGLAGFNEQFF; CDR3 DNA: TGTGCCAGCAGCCTCCCGGGACTAGCGGGCTTCAATGAGCAGTTCTTC
V gene: TRBV7-9; D gene: TRBD2; J gene: TRBJ2-1; clone size: few; CDR3 protein: CASDTTSGTMHNEQFF; CDR3 DNA: TGTGCCAGCGATACAACTAGCGGGACTATGCACAATGAGCAGTTCTTC
V gene: TRBV19; D gene: TRBD2; J gene: TRBJ2-1; clone size: -; CDR3 protein: CASSSSGNPYNEQFF; CDR3 DNA: TGTGCCAGTAGTAGTAGCGGGAACCCCTACAATGAGCAGTTCTTC
V gene: TRBV19; D gene: -; J gene: TRBJ2-3; clone size: -; CDR3 protein: CASSTASVTDTQYF; CDR3 DNA: TGTGCCAGTAGTACCGCTAGCGTCACAGATACGCAGTATTTT
V gene: TRBV6-1; D gene: -; J gene: TRBJ2-6; clone size: -; CDR3 protein: CASSWPGANVLTF; CDR3 DNA: TGTGCCAGCAGTTGGCCTGGGGCCAACGTCCTGACTTTC
V gene: TRBV2; D gene: -; J gene: TRBJ2-7; clone size: -; CDR3 protein: CASSSGEGEQYF; CDR3 DNA: TGTGCCAGCAGTTCGGGAGAAGGAGAGCAGTACTTC
V gene: TRBV19; D gene: -; J gene: TRBJ2-1; clone size: once; CDR3 protein: CASSSLRAGSYNEQFF; CDR3 DNA: TGTGCCAGTAGTTCCCTTAGGGCGGGCAGCTACAATGAGCAGTTCTTC
V gene: TRBV30; D gene: -; J gene: TRBJ1-4; clone size: -; CDR3 protein: CAWSVRGANEKLFF; CDR3 DNA: TGTGCCTGGAGTGTACGGGGAGCTAATGAAAAACTGTTTTTT
V gene: TRBV12-5; D gene: TRBD2; J gene: TRBJ2-1; clone size: -; CDR3 protein: CASGPPGGWGEQFF; CDR3 DNA: TGTGCTAGTGGTCCCCCGGGGGGTTGGGGTGAGCAGTTCTTC
V gene: TRBV11-2; D gene: TRBD1; J gene: TRBJ1-1; clone size: -; CDR3 protein: CASSLVRTGASMNTEAFF; CDR3 DNA: TGTGCCAGCAGCTTAGTCCGGACAGGGGCTTCGATGAACACTGAAGCTTTCTTT
V gene: TRBV18; D gene: TRBD2; J gene: TRBJ2-2; clone size: -; CDR3 protein: CASSSRLAATGELFF; CDR3 DNA: TGTGCCAGCTCATCCAGACTAGCGGCAACCGGGGAGCTGTTTTTT
V gene: TRBV7-8; D gene: -; J gene: TRBJ2-1; clone size: -; CDR3 protein: CASSFIDRREQFF; CDR3 DNA: TGTGCCAGCAGCTTTATCGACCGGAGGGAGCAGTTCTTC
V gene: TRBV4-1; D gene: TRBD2; J gene: TRBJ2-4; clone size: -; CDR3 protein: CASSPLLGAGSLAKNIQYF; CDR3 DNA: TGCGCCAGCAGCCCTTTGTTAGGAGCGGGGTCTTTAGCCAAAAACATTCAGTACTTC
V gene: TRBV11-3; D gene: -; J gene: TRBJ2-2; clone size: -; CDR3 protein: CASSLGPNTGELFF; CDR3 DNA: TGTGCCAGTAGCTTGGGGCCGAACACCGGGGAGCTGTTTTTT
V gene: TRBV19; D gene: TRBD1; J gene: TRBJ1-1; clone size: few; CDR3 protein: CASSMGQSRMNTEAFF; CDR3 DNA: TGTGCCAGTAGCATGGGACAGTCAAGAATGAACACTGAAGCTTTCTTT
V gene: TRBV27; D gene: -; J gene: TRBJ1-5; clone size: -; CDR3 protein: CASSLMGGYSNQPQHF; CDR3 DNA: TGTGCCAGCAGTTTGATGGGGGGATATAGCAATCAGCCCCAGCATTTT
V gene: TRBV5-1; D gene: TRBD1; J gene: TRBJ2-7; clone size: once; CDR3 protein: CASSQDRVEQYF; CDR3 DNA: TGCGCCAGCAGCCAGGACAGGGTCGAGCAGTACTTC